The present T cell receptor beta chain was sequenced within a study of T-cell reconstitution after alpha-beta-depleted transplantation in children. During its preparation, the TCRbeta library received unique molecular identifiers. A single record per CDR3 protein comes from TCRdb applying MiXCR to the PCR reads. Here the sample spans 490,000 or so distinct CDR3 sequences, around an eighth being singletons. The CDR3 length is 18 residues. This clonotype was detected many times. This chain links TRBV21-1 with TRBJ2-7; the D call of TRBD1 is as the table states it, not checked on the DNA. TRBV21-1 is described as a pseudogene. The clonotype originates from a human donor who donated a stem cell graft to a child with combined immunodeficiency. The sequencing used PBMCs from the stem cell graft donor, collected from the stem cell graft. The CDR3 spells CASSWNHPGITNTYEQYF. In DNA form, the CDR3 reads TGTGCCAGCAGCTGGAACCACCCCGGGATCACAAACACTTACGAGCAGTACTTC.